Listed below are T cell receptor beta chains from one sample, sequenced in a study of blood T cell repertoires in COVID-19. The data were produced by immunoSEQ multiplex PCR, yet TCRdb's version contains in-frame clones alone and is incomplete. The table has some 270,000 clones, more than 70% seen once; the top ten hold over 5.5%. Sequencing was carried out using peripheral blood. The receptors come from a woman older than 75 with COVID-19, enrolled during active disease. CDR3s include the opening cysteine and the closing phenylalanine or tryptophan. D genes are given only for firm matches. The size entry is marked missing in some rows and otherwise reads once, few, many or a size class.

clone size,J gene,V gene,D gene,CDR3 DNA,CDR3 protein
NA,TRBJ1-5,TRBV7-2,TRBD1,TGTGCCAGCAGCAGCGGACAGGGTGATCAGCCCCAGCATTTT,CASSSGQGDQPQHF
NA,TRBJ2-5,TRBV6-5,TRBD2,TGTGCCAGCCGGGGGGGCCAAGAGACCCAGTACTTC,CASRGGQETQYF
NA,TRBJ1-5,TRBV5-1,TRBD1,TGCGCCAGCAGCACGGGACAGGGAAACCAGCCCCAGCATTTT,CASSTGQGNQPQHF
once,TRBJ1-2,TRBV18,NA,TGTGCCAGCTCACCCACCACCGACACAAACTATGGCTACACCTTC,CASSPTTDTNYGYTF
NA,TRBJ2-3,TRBV15,TRBD1,TGTGCCACCAGCAGGGGAGGGACAGGGGGCGCAGATACGCAGTATTTT,CATSRGGTGGADTQYF
NA,TRBJ2-3,TRBV6-4,TRBD2,TGTGCCAGCAGTGTAAGCGGGGTGACAGATACGCAGTATTTT,CASSVSGVTDTQYF
NA,TRBJ2-3,TRBV27,NA,TGTGCCAGTAGTCCCTTTGCGGGGATGGCAGATACGCAGTATTTT,CASSPFAGMADTQYF
NA,TRBJ2-1,TRBV7-7,TRBD1,TGTGCCAGCAGCGTATTGACAGGGCCCGGGGTTGAGCAGTTCTTC,CASSVLTGPGVEQFF
NA,TRBJ2-5,TRBV7-2,TRBD2,TGTGCCAGCAGCTCGCTGACTAGCGGGGGGGCAGAGACCCAGTACTTC,CASSSLTSGGAETQYF
NA,TRBJ1-2,TRBV11-2,TRBD1,TGTGCCAGCAGACCCCCGGGACAGGGGGCGAGGGCGGGGCTAGGCTACACCTTC,CASRPPGQGARAGLGYTF
NA,TRBJ1-5,TRBV4-1,NA,TGCGCCAGCAGCCAAGATAAGGGGAACTCCGCTCAGCCCCAGCATTTT,CASSQDKGNSAQPQHF
NA,TRBJ2-3,TRBV4-2,TRBD2,TGTGCCAGCCGTCTACAAGCGGGGAGAGCAGATACGCAGTATTTT,CASRLQAGRADTQYF
NA,TRBJ1-5,TRBV11-2,NA,TGTGCCAGCAGCTTAGCAGGGGCAAGCAATCAGCCCCAGCATTTT,CASSLAGASNQPQHF
NA,TRBJ2-3,TRBV6-5,NA,TGTGCCAGCAGTACGAGACAGCGAAGCACAGATACGCAGTATTTT,CASSTRQRSTDTQYF
NA,TRBJ1-1,TRBV5-1,NA,TGCGCCAGCAGGGACTCGAACACTGAAGCTTTCTTT,CASRDSNTEAFF
few,TRBJ2-2,TRBV5-1,NA,TGCGCCAGCAGCTCGCGAGGGAGAGGGAACACCGGGGAGCTGTTTTTT,CASSSRGRGNTGELFF
NA,TRBJ1-4,TRBV11-2,TRBD1,TGTGCCAGCAGCTTAGATAGGACAGGGAGGGGTGAAAAACTGTTTTTT,CASSLDRTGRGEKLFF
NA,TRBJ1-5,TRBV10-2,NA,TGCGCCAGCTCGGACAGAGTCAATCAGCCCCAGCATTTT,CASSDRVNQPQHF
NA,TRBJ2-5,TRBV2,TRBD2,TGTGCCACCATGAGAACTAGCGGGGGGATAGAGACCCAGTACTTC,CATMRTSGGIETQYF
NA,TRBJ1-6,TRBV27,TRBD1,TGTGCCAGCAGGGGGGACAGGAGCTCCTATAATTCACCCCTCCACTTT,CASRGDRSSYNSPLHF
NA,TRBJ2-2,TRBV19,NA,TGTGCCAGTAGTATACGAACAGGGACCACCGGGGAGCTGTTTTTT,CASSIRTGTTGELFF
NA,TRBJ1-1,TRBV3-1/TRBV3-2,NA,TGTGCCAGCAGCTCTCCCGGGAGAAACACTGAAGCTTTCTTT,CASSSPGRNTEAFF
NA,TRBJ1-3,TRBV19,NA,TGTGCCAGTTCAACAGGAGGAAACACCATATATTTT,CASSTGGNTIYF
NA,TRBJ1-6,TRBV6-5,NA,TGTGCCACCTCAGAGGATTCGACTCCACCCCTCCACTTT,CATSEDSTPPLHF
NA,TRBJ1-2,TRBV10-2,NA,TGCGCCAGCAGGGAAACGCAGGACAGAAGCTACACCTTC,CASRETQDRSYTF
NA,TRBJ2-5,TRBV19,NA,TGTGCCAGTACCGCCGTAGCGTCACCCCTTGGGGAGACCCAGTACTTC,CASTAVASPLGETQYF
NA,TRBJ1-4,TRBV2,NA,TGTGCCAGCAGTGGGCAGGCTGCAACTAATGAAAAACTGTTTTTT,CASSGQAATNEKLFF
NA,TRBJ2-3,TRBV4-2,TRBD2,TGTGCCAGCAGCCAAGATAAAGGCAGCGGGGGATCCACAGATACGCAGTATTTT,CASSQDKGSGGSTDTQYF